This TCR beta chain was sequenced for a study of cytomegalovirus exposure and HLA in healthy donors. Study-wide results and caveats: Some TCR beta chains (over 150 of them) were listed as cytomegalovirus-associated.

Primers: 60 Vbeta forward and 13 Jbeta reverse. Original processing methods: In a later analysis, the count reached about 75 million unique TCR beta chains, with about 9.9 million shared. Sequencing used immunoSEQ multiplex PCR; TCRdb keeps in-frame clones, though not all of them. For V, J and clone size, that table is used; D and trimming come from the DNA. The table includes 150,000 to 200,000 clones, about 82% detected once. Comments on this clone: Antigen specificity is unknown.

The CDR3 loop spans 11 amino acids. The ends were cut back, 6 bases at V and 7 bases at J, with 9 bases in the middle. The germline V gene encodes CDR1 MDHEN and CDR2 SYDVKM. The chain couples TRBV28 to TRBJ1-1; D call uncertain. This TCR was recovered from a woman in her forties or fifties in good health and CMV-seronegative. Sequenced material: PBMCs. In DNA, the CDR3 is TGTGCCAGCAGATTAAGCGGTGAAGCTTTCTTT. This sequence encodes CASRLSGEAFF. Looking up the rest from reference TRBV28 and TRBJ1-1 gives the full variable domain: DVKVTQSSRYLVKRTGEKVFLECVQDMDHENMFWYRQDPGLGLRLIYFSYDVKMKEKGDIPEGYSVSREKKERFSLILESASTNQTSMYLCASRLSGEAFFGQGTRLTVV.